These 8 T cell receptor beta chains originate from one sample sequenced in a study of CDR3 diversity in severe acne (dated by TCRdb to about 2019). Libraries were prepared through PCR. For sequencing, an Illumina HiSeq 2000 was employed. Using fastp trimming at Q25 and MiXCR clonotype assembly, TCRdb reanalyzed the public sequencing data and kept in-frame beta chains. Rows are combined by CDR3 protein, so each entry shows the most common genes and DNA. A total of about 97,000 distinct CDR3 sequences appear in this sample, 51% of them only once. Of the sample, over 10% falls within the top ten clones. Sequencing was performed on blood. Source of these receptors: a male donor with acne.

This clonotype occurred many times. The chain links TRBV19 to TRBJ2-7; D call uncertain. Germline assignment: CDR1 LNHDA and CDR2 SQIVND (reference sequence). V lost 5 bases to trimming and J lost 6 bases, with 23 bases between them. The CDR3 sequence is 16 residues long. CDR3 nucleotide sequence: TGTGCCAGTAGTCCATCCGGTGGGATGGTAAATCTCGAGCAGTACTTC. It is translated as CASSPSGGMVNLEQYF.

The CDR3 here is CASSEEGDRGLLISGNTIYF. Here the CDR3 DNA reads TGTGCCAGCAGTGAGGAGGGGGACAGGGGGCTTCTCATCTCTGGAAACACCATATATTTT. The chain employs TRBV2 and TRBJ1-3, with TRBD1 identical over 12 bases. J was trimmed by 0 bases and V by 3 bases; bases with no gene match: 12. This CDR3 has 20 residues. Germline values: CDR1 SNHLY, CDR2 FYNNEI.

V and J are TRBV20-1 and TRBJ1-2; TRBD1 agrees at 8 bases. The CDR3 loop spans 11 amino acids. Trimming removed 3 bases from V and 8 bases from J; junction bases left unmatched: 2. The germline CDR1 and CDR2 sequences are DFQATT and SNEGSKA (reference sequence). The CDR3 region is CSASRQGGYTF. Written as DNA, the CDR3 is TGCAGTGCTAGTCGACAGGGGGGCTACACCTTC.

The rearrangement joins TRBV5-4 to TRBJ1-1; D ambiguous. The V end was cut by 3 bases, the J end by 10 bases, with 16 bases between. The CDR3 is 13 amino acids. Germline CDR1 and CDR2: SGHNT and YYREEE (reference sequence). This CDR3 is CASSSPKTSGAFF. The CDR3 DNA reads as TGTGCCAGCAGCTCGCCTAAGACCTCGGGAGCTTTCTTT.

This clonotype was detected many times. The chain joins TRBV6-5 to TRBJ1-2; 7 bases agree with TRBD1. The CDR3 spans 14 residues. The germline V gene has CDR1 MNHEY and CDR2 SVGAGI. V trimming: 6 bases; J trimming: 7 bases; junction bases outside the gene matches: 11. Here the CDR3 reads CASRETGSGGGYTF. The DNA of the CDR3 is TGTGCCAGCAGGGAGACAGGGAGTGGCGGTGGCTACACCTTC.

This clonotype has a count of ten or more. V usage is TRBV6-1 and J usage is TRBJ2-7; 7 positions agree with TRBD2. Germline V lookup: CDR1 MNHNS, CDR2 SASEGT. There are 16 residues in the CDR3. J gave up 0 bases and V 0 bases, and 5 bases lay outside the gene matches. The CDR3 protein is CASSEAQGLVSYEQYF. CDR3 bases: TGTGCCAGCAGTGAAGCACAAGGACTAGTCTCCTACGAGCAGTACTTC.

This clonotype was found a few times. The chain links TRBV7-6 to TRBJ2-5; D is possibly TRBD2 (6 bases). V was pared by 5 bases and J by 8 bases, with 12 bases between. The germline V gene has CDR1 SGHVS and CDR2 FNYEAQ. CDR3 size: 12 residues. The CDR3 DNA reads TGTGCCAGCAGCGATCGGGACTCAACCCAGTACTTC. As protein: CASSDRDSTQYF.

In its sample, this clonotype was seen many times. The chain couples TRBV4-1 to TRBJ1-1; D gene unclear. Trimming stripped 4 bases from V and 1 base from J, with 10 bases between. Germline CDR1 reads MGHRA; CDR2 reads YSYEKL. The length of the CDR3 is 14 residues. Written as DNA, the CDR3 is TGCGCCAGCAGCCTCGATCACACGAACACTGAAGCTTTCTTT. It encodes CASSLDHTNTEAFF.